This TCR beta chain was sequenced in a study of CD8 T cells in ankylosing spondylitis. Findings and limits, study-wide: Before this, some motif variants had been reported in reactive arthritis synovial fluid and blood. With a CD8+ phenotype, disease-linked clones were relatively rare in peripheral blood. In ankylosing spondylitis blood, a motif of seven to nine highly homologous TCR beta variants appeared characteristic.

V gave up 1 base and J gave up 7 bases; unmatched junction bases: 8. There are 15 residues in the CDR3. The authors made TCR beta libraries by quantitative 5'-RACE with molecular barcodes. One entry per CDR3 protein results from TCRdb running MiXCR on the 5' RACE reads. This sample has around 480,000 distinct CDR3 sequences, with 17% found just once. With respect to this clonotype: Its antigen is as yet unknown.

The chain employs TRBV12-3 or TRBV12-4 and TRBJ2-7; 9 bases match TRBD1. The sequencing sample was made of blood, either unsorted or a sorted T cell fraction (not recorded which). The receptor's source is a male donor with ankylosing spondylitis. Here the CDR3 reads CASSLGTGVLEEQYF. For the CDR3, the DNA is TGTGCCAGCAGTTTAGGGACAGGGGTCCTAGAGGAGCAGTACTTC.